Following are 10 T cell receptor beta chains from one sample sequenced in a study of shared clonotypes between healthy human individuals (TCRdb year 2020). Preparation of the library involved the immunoSEQ multiplex PCR assay. This immuneACCESS table, as held by TCRdb, lists in-frame sequences with V and J called but not all clones. Of the missing ones, under half trace to an unresolved V gene in checked studies; the others have no known cause. Here the sample has some 2,100,000 clones; about 94% occur a single time. The ten biggest clones cover 0.13% of the sample. Sequenced sample: naive CD4+ T cells sorted from blood. The sample's cell subset or site, from its label and the paper: CD45RA+ positively selected. All receptors derive from a man aged 18 to 29 in good health.

On this clone itself: Distinct nucleotide sequences in the sample also encode this CDR3. The genes are TRBV6-5 and TRBJ2-1; 13 bases fit TRBD2. Germline V gives CDR1 MNHEY, CDR2 SVGAGI. The CDR3 has 15 residues. Trimming removed 5 bases from V and 4 bases from J; junction bases left unmatched: 2. The CDR3 sequence is CASSRLAGGYNEQFF. CDR3 nucleotide sequence: TGTGCCAGCAGTCGACTAGCGGGAGGATACAATGAGCAGTTCTTC.

In its sample, this clone was seen once. In nucleotides, the CDR3 is TGTGCCAGCAGTCCCGGAGGGGGCTCTGGGGGCTACACCTTC. This gives the protein CASSPGGGSGGYTF. The chain recombines TRBV6-5 with TRBJ1-2; TRBD1 matches 7 bases. Trimming cost V 5 bases and J 8 bases; bases outside gene matches: 11. Germline assignment: CDR1 MNHEY and CDR2 SVGAGI. CDR3 size: 14 residues.

The chain links TRBV7-2 to TRBJ2-7, with a weak D call TRBD1 (5 bases). Trimming took off 4 bases at V and 0 bases at J, with 16 bases between the two ends. The CDR3 is 16 amino acids. Germline V gives CDR1 SGHTA, CDR2 FQGNSA. The CDR3 region is CASSSSRALSSYEQYF. The DNA for the CDR3 is TGTGCCAGCAGCTCAAGCAGGGCACTGAGCTCCTACGAGCAGTACTTC.

CDR3 region: CAVGGIAGDSYNEQFF. CDR3 coding DNA: TGTGCCGTAGGGGGGATAGCGGGAGACTCCTACAATGAGCAGTTCTTC. The genes are TRBV10-3 and TRBJ2-1; 9 nucleotides align to TRBD2. CDR1 is ENHRY, CDR2 SYGVKD, per germline. The V segment lost 11 bases and the J segment 0 bases; nucleotides outside the gene matches: 11. The CDR3 extends over 16 amino acids.

Concerning this clone itself: The same CDR3 can be traced to other DNA sequences in this sample. The J gene is TRBJ2-5, the V gene TRBV18, with D perhaps matching TRBD1 or TRBD2 (5 bases each). The V end lost 3 bases, the J end lost 5 bases, and 13 bases lay between the germline ends. The germline V gene has CDR1 KGHSH and CDR2 LQKENI. This CDR3 has 14 amino acids. This chain's CDR3 is CASSPRASGETQYF. In DNA form, the CDR3 reads TGTGCCAGCTCACCGCGGGCCTCAGGGGAGACCCAGTACTTC.

This clone was observed a single time. This chain joins TRBV2 and TRBJ2-3, with a tentative D call TRBD2 (7 bases). CDR1 is SNHLY and CDR2 is FYNNEI in the germline V gene. The CDR3 extends over 12 amino acids. Trimming removed 6 bases from V and 7 bases from J, with 11 bases in between. CDR3 region: CASREGGHTQYF. CDR3 bases: TGTGCCAGCAGGGAGGGGGGGCATACGCAGTATTTT.

This clone came up a few times. CDR3 DNA: TGTGCCAGCAGCTTAGGTAACAACAATTCACCCCTCCACTTT. Its translation is CASSLGNNNSPLHF. The chain is built from TRBV11-2 and TRBJ1-6; the D is unclear. V was cut by 1 base and J by 7 bases, with 8 bases left in between. The CDR3 totals 14 residues. Germline lookup yields CDR1 SGHAT and CDR2 FQNNGV.

V usage is TRBV5-6 and J usage is TRBJ2-1, with a tentative D call TRBD2 (6 bases). CDR1 and CDR2 (germline): SGHDT, YYEEEE. The V end lost 3 bases, the J end lost 3 bases, and 13 bases lay between the germline ends. CDR3 size: 15 residues. Here the CDR3 DNA reads TGTGCCAGCAGCTATCGTGGTAGCGGCTACAATGAGCAGTTCTTC. Translating gives CASSYRGSGYNEQFF.

This CDR3 reads CATPWQGLNEQFF. Written as DNA, the CDR3 is TGTGCCACCCCCTGGCAGGGGCTAAATGAGCAGTTCTTC. V is TRBV6-1 and J is TRBJ2-1, with TRBD1 as a possible D gene (6 bases). Germline V gene lookup returns CDR1 MNHNS and CDR2 SASEGT. Trimming removed 10 bases from V and 7 bases from J, with 17 bases in between. The CDR3 contains 13 residues.

The rearrangement uses TRBV2 and TRBJ2-3; TRBD2 matches 9 bases. Trimming removed 6 bases from V and 0 bases from J; junction bases left unmatched: 4. The CDR3 runs 15 residues. The V gene's germline CDR1 is SNHLY and CDR2 FYNNEI. CDR3 sequence: CASRVAGVSTDTQYF. CDR3 sequence (DNA): TGTGCCAGCAGAGTAGCGGGAGTTAGCACAGATACGCAGTATTTT. Full variable domain (remainder filled in from reference TRBV2 and TRBJ2-3): EPEVTQTPSHQVTQMGQEVILRCVPISNHLYFYWYRQILGQKVEFLVSFYNNEISEKSEIFDDQFSVERPDGSNFTLKIRSTKLEDSAMYFCASRVAGVSTDTQYFGPGTRLTVL.